Sequencing of this T cell receptor (beta chain) was carried out in a study of CXCR3-negative and CXCR3-positive naive CD8 T cells (dated by TCRdb to the late 2010s). Regarding the complete study: In total, 130 million to 150 million TRB reads were obtained, or roughly 1.5 +/- 0.3 million reads per library. Data from around ten donors, pooled across two independent experiments, went into the diversity and physicochemical repertoire analyses. For the TRBV-TRBJ cluster analysis, the naive subsets came from 5 donors, while the memory cells came from 3 donors. The investigation overall reported the following: TRB CDR3s from CXCR3-positive naive cells showed higher hydrophobicity (lower Kidera factor 4), lower energy, and higher strength and volume indices than CXCR3-negative naive cells. Freshly isolated PBMCs were used for most assays because CXCR3 expression partially decreased after cryopreservation. Repertoire diversity was comparably high in both naive subsets but much lower in memory CD8+ T cells. Because surface CD5, which is linked to self-reactivity in mice, was comparable between the naive subsets, TCR interaction strength was also inferred from the physicochemical properties of TRB CDR3s. TRBV-TRBJ usage was similar between naive CXCR3-negative and CXCR3-positive cells from the same donor, while memory cells showed distinct patterns.

With regard to this clonotype: The target of this receptor is not known.

For every CD8+ T cell subset, over 250,000 cells were flow-sorted straight into RLT lysis buffer, and each subset was sorted in triplicate. To exclude memory contaminants, naive CD8+ T cells were stringently defined as CD45RO-CCR7+CD27+CD95-. Peripheral blood mononuclear cells were isolated from buffy coats by standard density gradient centrifugation. A FACSAria III was used to flow-sort naive CD8+ T cells into CXCR3-negative and CXCR3-positive populations. Total RNA was extracted from sorted cells with an RNeasy Mini Kit. The germline V gene specifies LGHNA as CDR1 and YSLEER as CDR2. From its cysteine to its phenylalanine, the CDR3 spans 14 amino acids. Only the protein is available. The sequencer listed for this sample is NextSeq 550. The Human TCR Profiling Kit (MiLaboratory) was used to make UMI-labeled 5' RACE TRB cDNA libraries. The full amount of extracted RNA was used for cDNA synthesis, and the full amount of resulting cDNA was used for PCR amplification. Libraries were prepared in parallel with an identical number of PCR cycles. In the source study's methods: About 50,000 +/- 10,000 unique UMI-labeled TRB cDNA molecules per library were extracted with MIGEC and MiXCR, with at least two reads per UMI required. An average of roughly 40,000 +/- 10,000 functional in-frame TRB CDR3 nucleotide clonotypes without stop codons was found per library. After downsampling to 5000 UMI-labeled TRB molecules per sample, diversity metrics, including normalized Shannon-Wiener and Chao1, were computed in VDJtools. Clonotype-size-weighted physicochemical properties of the central five CDR3 residues (interaction energy, strength, volume and Kidera factor 4) were computed in VDJtools. After TCRdb reprocessed the reads, each CDR3 protein sequence was kept as one row, without DNA. The V and J calls reflect TCRdb's pipeline rather than the authors' work. The sample's clone listing holds 50,000 or so distinct CDR3 sequences. 0.56% of the sample goes to the ten largest clones.

The rearranged chain carries TRBV4-3 and TRBJ2-7. This clonotype was obtained from a human donor in good health. Some clones in this sample may be carry-over from other donors' samples. The sequencing sample was made of naive CXCR3+ CD8+ T cells from blood. The sample's cell subset or site label, decoded: CD45RO-CCR7+CD27+CD95- naive CD8+ T cells expressing CXCR3 (TNR3+). CDR3 protein: CASSQDRNGYEQYF.